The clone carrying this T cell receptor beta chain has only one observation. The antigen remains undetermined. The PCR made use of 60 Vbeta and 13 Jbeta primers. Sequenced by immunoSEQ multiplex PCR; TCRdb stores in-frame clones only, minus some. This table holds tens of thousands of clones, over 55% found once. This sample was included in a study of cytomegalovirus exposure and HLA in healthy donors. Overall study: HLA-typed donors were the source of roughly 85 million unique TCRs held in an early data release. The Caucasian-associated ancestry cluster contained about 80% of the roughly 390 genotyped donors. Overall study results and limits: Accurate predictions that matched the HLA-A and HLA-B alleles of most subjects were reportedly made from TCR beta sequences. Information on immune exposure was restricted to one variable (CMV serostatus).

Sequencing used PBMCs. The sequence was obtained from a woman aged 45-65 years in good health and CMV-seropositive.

The CDR3: CASSKEVGYEQYF. CDR3 DNA sequence: TGTGCCAGCAGTAAGGAGGTGGGTTACGAGCAGTACTTC. The chain joins TRBV27 to TRBJ2-7; the D gene is possibly TRBD2 (5 bases). V was clipped by 5 bases and J by 4 bases, with 12 bases between them. The CDR3 covers 13 residues. Germline V lookup: CDR1 MNHEY, CDR2 SMNVEV (reference sequence).